These 16 T cell receptor beta chains were all obtained from the same sample, sequenced in a study of CD4 and CD8 cells across lung adenocarcinoma regions. TCRdb processed the PCR reads anew with MiXCR; each CDR3 protein has one entry. The table lists over 4,500 distinct CDR3 sequences, around 50% of them singletons. Sequenced input: CD4+ T cells from the margin of a lung tumor. These TCRs come from a male donor with lung adenocarcinoma. The CD4 and CD8 labels of this study may be unreliable.

This clonotype is medium-sized within its sample. The chain couples TRBV6-1 to TRBJ2-6; 7 bases align to TRBD1. The V and J ends lost 0 bases and 2 bases, in that order; junction bases with no gene match: 7. Germline values: CDR1 MNHNS, CDR2 SASEGT. The CDR3 loop spans 18 amino acids. CDR3: CASSEATRGRTGANVLTF. CDR3 bases: TGTGCCAGCAGTGAAGCAACGAGGGGGCGGACTGGGGCCAACGTCCTGACTTTC.

Worth noting for this clonotype: A much larger clone is a single base away; this may be a read error. The chain recombines TRBV6-1 with TRBJ2-1; 9 bases map to TRBD2. Losses at the gene ends were 7 bases for V and 9 bases for J; bases not matched to a gene: 19. This CDR3 comprises 17 residues. The germline CDR1 and CDR2 sequences are MNHNS and SASEGT. Written as DNA, the CDR3 is TGTGCCAGCATCAGGACTAGCGACCACCTGGGGCCCCCTGAGCAGTTCTTC. Translating it yields CASIRTSDHLGPPEQFF.

V and J are TRBV6-1 and TRBJ2-3, with unresolved D. Germline V gene sequence: CDR1 MNHNS, CDR2 SASEGT. Trimming removed 1 base at V and 6 bases at J, with 8 bases between. There are 13 residues in the CDR3. The CDR3, as DNA: TGTGCCAGCAGTGAAGTGGGCGGCGATACGCAGTATTTT. Translated, it gives CASSEVGGDTQYF.

The V call is TRBV10-1, the J call TRBJ2-2; the D gene is possibly TRBD2 (5 bases). With 5 bases removed from V and 0 bases from J, the gap between germline ends came to 7 bases. Germline V gives CDR1 WNHNN, CDR2 SYGVQD (reference sequence). The CDR3 covers 14 residues. The CDR3 spells CASSRDSNTGELFF. Written as DNA, the CDR3 is TGCGCCAGCAGTCGGGATTCGAACACCGGGGAGCTGTTTTTT.

This clonotype is classed as medium-sized (0.01 to 0.1%). CDR3 in DNA: TGTGCCAGCAGTGAAGTGAGGACGGCAGCGGGCTACACCTTC. This sequence encodes CASSEVRTAAGYTF. The V call is TRBV6-1, the J call TRBJ1-2, with D uncertain. In germline, CDR1 is MNHNS, CDR2 SASEGT. The CDR3 has 14 amino acids. V was trimmed by 1 base and J by 8 bases, leaving 14 bases between them.

By sample fraction, this clonotype is medium-sized. The gene calls are TRBV6-1 and TRBJ2-3; 7 bases align to TRBD1. Germline trimming cut 6 bases from V and 4 bases from J; bases unmatched to any gene: 4. Germline V lookup: CDR1 MNHNS, CDR2 SASEGT. This CDR3 has 13 amino acids. The CDR3 DNA reads TGTGCCAGCAGCGACAGGGATGCAGATACGCAGTATTTT. Translation: CASSDRDADTQYF.

This clonotype is judged medium-sized. CDR3 amino acids: CASNRASGAYYEQFF. The CDR3 coding sequence is TGTGCCAGCAACCGGGCTAGCGGGGCTTACTATGAGCAGTTCTTC. The chain has TRBV6-1 and TRBJ2-1; TRBD2 aligns across 9 bases. This CDR3 contains 15 residues. Trimming cost V 7 bases and J 8 bases; bases outside gene matches: 12. The germline V gene encodes CDR1 MNHNS and CDR2 SASEGT.

This clonotype is medium-sized (0.01 to 0.1%). This sequence joins TRBV6-1 and TRBJ2-5; the match to TRBD2 covers 9 bases. The last part of the DNA fits TRBJ2-7 better; the J call may be wrong. In germline, CDR1 is MNHNS, CDR2 SASEGT. CDR3 length equals 16 residues. CDR3 nucleotide sequence: TGTGCCAGCAGACCCTATGCCCTAGCGGGACTGTACGAGCAGTACTTC. It codes for CASRPYALAGLYEQYF.

This clonotype was counted a few times. CDR3 region: CASSQGFTAGGTDTQYF. DNA for the CDR3: TGCGCCAGCAGCCAGGGATTCACAGCGGGAGGCACAGATACGCAGTATTTT. The V and J genes are TRBV4-1 and TRBJ2-3; 8 bases line up with TRBD2. Trimming removed 3 bases from V and 1 base from J; junction bases left unmatched: 9. CDR1 and CDR2 from the germline V gene are MGHRA and YSYEKL. The CDR3 length is 17 residues.

This chain uses TRBV6-1 with TRBJ2-1, with D possibly being TRBD1 (7 bases). V lost 5 bases and J lost 8, with 19 bases in between. CDR1 is MNHNS and CDR2 is SASEGT in the germline V gene. This CDR3 comprises 15 residues. The CDR3 spells CASSLGAGGRYEQFF. The CDR3 coding sequence is TGTGCCAGCAGTCTTGGGGCAGGGGGGCGATATGAGCAGTTCTTC.

This clonotype appeared a single time. At one end, the junction sequence differs from germline, possibly due to a read error. V usage is TRBV6-1 and J usage is TRBJ2-6; 7 nucleotides align to TRBD1. From germline, CDR1 is MNHNS and CDR2 SASEGT. The CDR3 is 16 amino acids. The CDR3: CASRAPGTVSKDEQYF. The CDR3 coding sequence is TGTGCCAGCAGGGCCCCCGGGACAGTGAGCAAAGATGAGCAGTATTTC.

The V and J genes are TRBV7-6 and TRBJ2-1, with 9 bases identical to TRBD2. The DNA end lines up better with TRBJ2-7; the J call may be wrong. CDR3 length equals 14 residues. Germline V CDR1 and CDR2: SGHVS, FNYEAQ. CDR3 DNA: TGTGCCAGCAGCTTAGCGCCTAGCGGGGACGAGCAGTACTTC. Its protein product is CASSLAPSGDEQYF.

This clonotype is medium-sized within its sample. V usage is TRBV27 and J usage is TRBJ2-5, with 11 bases that match TRBD1. The germline CDR1 and CDR2 sequences are MNHEY and SMNVEV (reference sequence). Trimming at V came to 7 bases and at J to 7 bases, leaving 8 bases not matched to a gene. The CDR3 has 14 amino acids. This CDR3 reads CASTGGTGGGTQYF. Here the CDR3 DNA reads TGTGCCAGCACGGGGGGGACAGGGGGAGGGACCCAGTACTTC.

Concerning this clonotype itself: Mismatch with germline at one junction end may stem from a read error. In DNA, the CDR3 is TGTGCCAGCAGTGAGTCGACAATCCGGGACACCCGAAATCAGCCCCAGCATTTT. The encoded protein is CASSESTIRDTRNQPQHF. The V call is TRBV10-3, the J call TRBJ1-5; D may be TRBD1 (6 bases). Germline V gives CDR1 ENHRY, CDR2 SYGVKD. This CDR3 spans 18 amino acids.

The chain carries TRBV6-5 and TRBJ1-4, with TRBD1 matching 7 bases. The V segment lost 0 bases and the J segment 0 bases; nucleotides outside the gene matches: 4. Germline values: CDR1 MNHEY, CDR2 SVGAGI. The CDR3 has 17 amino acids. The CDR3 sequence: CASSYSEGAATNEKLFF. CDR3 nucleotides: TGTGCCAGCAGTTACTCGGAGGGGGCTGCAACTAATGAAAAACTGTTTTTT.

V gene TRBV12-3 or TRBV12-4 combines with J gene TRBJ1-2; no clear D. The V and J ends lost 3 bases and 2 bases respectively, with 7 bases between them. The CDR3 totals 13 residues. In nucleotides, the CDR3 is TGTGCCAGCAGTTTGAAGGGAAACTATGGCTACACCTTC. As protein: CASSLKGNYGYTF.